The 30 T cell receptor beta chains presented below share a single source sample, sequenced in a study of spatial heterogeneity in lung cancer. Regarding time point: blood at routine non-recurrence follow-up after resection. TCRdb re-called the 5' RACE reads with MiXCR, one entry per CDR3 protein. The sample records over 95,000 distinct CDR3 sequences, approximately 11% being singletons. Here the sequenced sample was PBMCs, taken at follow-up. The source is a female donor with early-stage non-small cell lung cancer.

The chain has TRBV28 and TRBJ1-2; 9 bases map to TRBD1. This CDR3 region has 14 residues. CDR1 is MDHEN and CDR2 is SYDVKM in the germline V gene. In DNA, the CDR3 is TGTGCGAGCGGGACAGGGACCCCTCACTATGGCTACACCTTC. The encoded protein is CASGTGTPHYGYTF.

This rearrangement joins TRBV7-2 to TRBJ2-1, with TRBD2 matching 10 bases. The V and J ends lost 3 bases and 4 bases, in that order; junction bases with no gene match: 3. Germline V gene data show CDR1 as SGHTA and CDR2 as FQGNSA. The CDR3 length is 15 residues. CDR3: CASSFSSGRYNEQFF. The CDR3 bases are TGTGCCAGCAGCTTTTCTAGCGGGAGATACAATGAGCAGTTCTTC. The full variable domain, with the rest looked up from reference TRBV7-2 and TRBJ2-1, is GAGVSQSPSNKVTEKGKDVELRCDPISGHTALYWYRQSLGQGLEFLIYFQGNSAPDKSGLPSDRFSAERTGGSVSTLTIQRTQQEDSAVYLCASSFSSGRYNEQFFGPGTRLTVL.

This rearrangement joins TRBV24-1 to TRBJ2-7; no reliable D call. CDR3 size: 14 residues. From germline, CDR1 is KGHDR and CDR2 SFDVKD. Trimming left V 1 base short and J 1 base short, with 7 bases between. CDR3 in amino acids: CATSDLSRSYEQYF. The CDR3 DNA reads as TGTGCCACCAGTGATTTAAGCAGATCCTACGAGCAGTACTTC.

This clonotype was counted only a few times. The gene calls are TRBV11-1 and TRBJ2-2, with 8 nucleotides matching TRBD1. The V and J ends lost 5 bases and 6 bases, in that order; junction bases with no gene match: 11. Germline V gives CDR1 SGHAT, CDR2 FQDESV (reference sequence). This CDR3 has 16 amino acids. The CDR3: CASSPGGQGAAGELFF. The CDR3 DNA reads as TGTGCCAGCAGCCCAGGGGGCCAGGGGGCGGCCGGGGAGCTGTTTTTT. The complete variable domain, with remaining parts taken from reference TRBV11-1 and TRBJ2-2, reads EAEVAQSPRYKITEKSQAVAFWCDPISGHATLYWYRQILGQGPELLVQFQDESVVDDSQLPKDRFSAERLKGVDSTLKIQPAELGDSAMYLCASSPGGQGAAGELFFGEGSRLTVL.

In its sample, this clonotype was seen a few times. The chain carries TRBV28 and TRBJ2-3; 7 bases fit TRBD2. V lost 6 bases and J lost 4; bases outside the gene matches: 13. This CDR3 spans 16 amino acids. In germline, CDR1 is MDHEN, CDR2 SYDVKM. Here the CDR3 reads CASSPSAGVGPDTQYF. CDR3 DNA sequence: TGTGCCAGCAGCCCTAGTGCGGGAGTCGGCCCAGATACGCAGTATTTT.

CDR3 sequence reads: CASSFGTSGRAVDEQFF. For the CDR3, the DNA is TGTGCCAGCAGTTTTGGCACTAGCGGGAGGGCGGTGGATGAGCAGTTCTTC. The chain combines TRBV12-3 or TRBV12-4 with TRBJ2-1; TRBD2 matches 13 bases. The CDR3 has 17 amino acids. V shed 3 bases, J shed 8 bases, and the junction held 10 bases outside the gene matches.

This clonotype was seen at least ten times. The gene calls are TRBV27 and TRBJ1-3, with D maybe TRBD1 (6 bases). The germline CDR1 and CDR2 sequences are MNHEY and SMNVEV (reference sequence). This CDR3 is 15 amino acids long. V was pared by 5 bases and J by 4 bases, with 15 bases between. CDR3 sequence: CASSPQPGGGNTIYF. CDR3 bases: TGTGCCAGCAGTCCCCAACCGGGGGGCGGAAACACCATATATTTT.

The J gene is TRBJ2-1, the V gene TRBV29-1; TRBD2 agrees at 12 bases. Trimming removed 5 bases from V and 8 bases from J; junction bases left unmatched: 7. The CDR3 has 14 residues. CDR1 is SQVTM, CDR2 ANQGSEA, per germline. The CDR3 reads CSVTGLAGPHEQFF. CDR3 DNA sequence: TGCAGCGTTACTGGACTAGCGGGACCGCATGAGCAGTTCTTC.

V gene TRBV9 combines with J gene TRBJ1-1; D is unclear. Trimming took off 5 bases at V and 2 bases at J, with 13 bases between the two ends. Looked up from germline, CDR1 is SGDLS and CDR2 is YYNGEE. There are 14 residues in the CDR3. DNA of the CDR3: TGTGCCAGCAGTTTAGGACGGACTAACACTGAAGCTTTCTTT. It translates to CASSLGRTNTEAFF.

This clonotype was observed a handful of times. No DNA is shown, since the ends of the CDR3 on it are uncertain; the CDR3 is the one TCRdb lists. V usage is TRBV23-1 and J usage is TRBJ2-3; no check of the table's D call, TRBD1, against the DNA was made. Being an ORF, TRBV23-1 has a function that is uncertain. The CDR3 sequence runs 24 residues, both termini included. CDR3 loop: CASSQSMYLCASSQSLQGADTQYF.

This clonotype was seen a few times. The gene calls are TRBV12-3 or TRBV12-4 and TRBJ1-4, with D tentatively TRBD1 (5 bases). Between the trimmed V and J ends, which lost 5 bases and 2 bases, there was a span of 9 bases. The CDR3 is 14 amino acids. As DNA, the CDR3 is TGTGCCAGCAGTCGAGGGGCGACTAATGAAAAACTGTTTTTT. Translated, it gives CASSRGATNEKLFF.

This clonotype was detected many times. The chain uses TRBV10-3 and TRBJ2-7; 7 bases agree with TRBD2. The CDR3 consists of 14 residues. V was pared by 2 bases and J by 3 bases, with 4 bases of the junction left unmatched. Germline assignment: CDR1 ENHRY and CDR2 SYGVKD. CDR3 sequence: CAISENLAVYEQYF. The CDR3, as DNA: TGTGCCATCAGTGAGAATCTAGCGGTCTACGAGCAGTACTTC.

This clonotype was picked up a small number of times. The chain has TRBV11-2 and TRBJ2-7; maybe TRBD1 (5 bases). The CDR3 totals 13 residues. Trimming stripped 8 bases from V and 0 bases from J, with 11 bases between. Germline V CDR1 and CDR2: SGHAT, FQNNGV. CDR3: CASAQDTSYEQYF. CDR3 DNA: TGTGCCAGCGCTCAGGACACCTCCTACGAGCAGTACTTC. The whole variable domain, filled in from reference TRBV11-2 and TRBJ2-7, reads EAGVAQSPRYKIIEKRQSVAFWCNPISGHATLYWYQQILGQGPKLLIQFQNNGVVDDSQLPKDRFSAERLKGVDSTLKIQPAKLEDSAVYLCASAQDTSYEQYFGPGTRLTVT.

The genes are TRBV5-1 and TRBJ2-3; D remains ambiguous. Germline loops: CDR1 SGHRS, CDR2 YFSETQ. The CDR3 extends over 14 amino acids. V lost 4 bases to trimming and J lost 8 bases, with 17 bases between them. CDR3 in amino acids: CASSPAQVGVTQYF. As DNA, the CDR3 is TGCGCCAGCAGCCCCGCCCAGGTTGGGGTTACGCAGTATTTT.

The V gene is TRBV20-1, the J gene TRBJ1-1, with 7 bases aligning to TRBD1. Germline CDR1 and CDR2: DFQATT and SNEGSKA (reference sequence). V dropped 6 bases and J dropped 2; count of bases not matched to a gene: 6. The CDR3 is made up of 13 amino acids. The DNA for the CDR3 is TGCAGTGCCAAGAGGGACAGCAACACTGAAGCTTTCTTT. Protein sequence: CSAKRDSNTEAFF.

This clonotype was recorded a few times. The chain has TRBV29-1 and TRBJ2-5; possible D gene TRBD1, 5 bases. V was pared by 0 bases and J by 7 bases, with 9 bases between. This CDR3 is built from 12 residues. Germline-derived CDR1 and CDR2 are SQVTM and ANQGSEA. This CDR3 reads CSVEETVGTQYF. The CDR3 DNA follows: TGCAGCGTTGAAGAGACAGTTGGGACCCAGTACTTC.

This clonotype counts as medium-sized. The V call is TRBV20-1, the J call TRBJ2-3; tentatively, D is TRBD1 (5 bases). Germline values: CDR1 DFQATT, CDR2 SNEGSKA (reference sequence). CDR3 length equals 14 residues. V lost 3 bases and J 5 bases, leaving 15 bases between the germline ends. CDR3 sequence reads: CSASRQTALDTQYF. The CDR3 nucleotides read TGCAGTGCTAGTCGGCAGACAGCTTTAGATACGCAGTATTTT.

In its sample, this clonotype was seen a few times. The chain recombines TRBV20-1 with TRBJ1-6, with unresolved D. CDR1 is DFQATT and CDR2 is SNEGSKA in the germline V gene (reference sequence). The germline V and J ends were trimmed by 0 bases and 10 bases, with 10 bases remaining between them. The CDR3 runs 13 residues. CDR3 region: CSARDGLVSPLHF. In nucleotides, the CDR3 is TGCAGTGCTAGAGATGGTCTGGTCTCACCCCTCCACTTT.

This clonotype was found a few times. This chain uses TRBV18 with TRBJ2-7; 8 nucleotides line up with TRBD2. V was pared by 1 base and J by 5 bases, with 4 bases of the junction left unmatched. CDR3 size: 14 residues. Germline V gives CDR1 KGHSH, CDR2 LQKENI. The CDR3 reads CASSPRAGDDEQYV. DNA for the CDR3: TGTGCCAGCTCACCACGAGCGGGGGATGACGAGCAGTACGTC.

This clonotype came up a few times. The rearrangement links TRBV14 to TRBJ1-2; D unclear. This CDR3 region has 13 residues. Germline assignment: CDR1 SGHDN and CDR2 FVKESK. V was shortened by 4 bases and J by 2 bases, with 8 bases between the two germline ends. In nucleotides, the CDR3 is TGTGCCAGCAGCCCGACCGTGAACTATGGCTACACCTTC. Translating gives CASSPTVNYGYTF. Supplemented by reference TRBV14 and TRBJ1-2, the full variable domain reads EAGVTQFPSHSVIEKGQTVTLRCDPISGHDNLYWYRRVMGKEIKFLLHFVKESKQDESGMPNNRFLAERTGGTYSTLKVQPAELEDSGVYFCASSPTVNYGYTFGSGTRLTVV.

This clonotype was found many times. V and J are TRBV13 and TRBJ1-1; D remains unclear. Looked up from germline, CDR1 is PRHDT and CDR2 is FYEKMQ (reference sequence). The CDR3 is 14 amino acids. Deletions cut 0 bases from V and 6 bases from J, with 11 bases between. The CDR3 DNA is TGTGCCAGCAGCTTAGGCAGAGACTTCGCTGAAGCTTTCTTT. It codes for CASSLGRDFAEAFF.

The V call is TRBV15, the J call TRBJ2-1; D uncertain. Trimming stripped 5 bases from V and 5 bases from J, with 13 bases between. CDR3 size: 14 residues. Germline CDR1 reads LNHNV; CDR2 reads YYDKDF (reference sequence). In nucleotides, the CDR3 is TGTGCCACCAGCGAAAGAACAGTCCACAATGAGCAGTTCTTC. It encodes CATSERTVHNEQFF.

The chain couples TRBV2 to TRBJ2-3; 11 nucleotides match TRBD1. The CDR3 totals 15 residues. Germline V CDR1 and CDR2: SNHLY, FYNNEI. Trimming cost V 6 bases and J 5 bases; bases outside gene matches: 7. Here the CDR3 DNA reads TGTGCCAGCAGAAGGACAGGGGGCCGAGGAGATACGCAGTATTTT. The encoded protein is CASRRTGGRGDTQYF.

V usage is TRBV5-6 and J usage is TRBJ1-5; D possibly corresponds to TRBD1 (6 bases). Germline CDR1 reads SGHDT; CDR2 reads YYEEEE. Trimming cost V 1 base and J 3 bases, with 17 bases left between them. This CDR3 is built from 17 residues. The CDR3 reads CASSLYGGPVYNQPQHF. In DNA, the CDR3 is TGTGCCAGCAGCTTGTACGGGGGCCCCGTCTACAATCAGCCCCAGCATTTT.

V usage is TRBV15 and J usage is TRBJ2-7, with 7 bases that match TRBD2. The V segment lost 1 base and the J segment 5 bases; nucleotides outside the gene matches: 8. Per germline, CDR1 LNHNV and CDR2 YYDKDF (reference sequence). This CDR3 contains 15 residues. Here the CDR3 reads CATSRVYGGGDEQYV. DNA for the CDR3: TGTGCCACCAGCAGAGTCTATGGGGGAGGGGACGAGCAGTACGTC.

This chain links TRBV19 with TRBJ2-1, with 15 bases matching TRBD2. V trimming: 5 bases; J trimming: 8 bases; junction bases outside the gene matches: 4. Germline V gene data show CDR1 as LNHDA and CDR2 as SQIVND (reference sequence). CDR3 length equals 15 residues. Here the CDR3 reads CASSRGLAGGDEQFF. The CDR3 DNA reads TGTGCCAGTAGTCGGGGACTAGCGGGAGGCGATGAGCAGTTCTTC.

This clonotype was counted at least ten times. The rearrangement joins TRBV6-2 or TRBV6-3 to TRBJ2-5, with a weak D call TRBD2 (5 bases). The CDR3 extends over 12 amino acids. Germline V gene data show CDR1 as MNHEY and CDR2 as SVGEGT. Trimming took off 8 bases at V and 6 bases at J, with 13 bases between the two ends. The CDR3 is CASEDFAKTQYF. CDR3 nucleotides: TGTGCCAGCGAGGACTTCGCAAAGACCCAGTACTTC.

This clonotype was counted ten times or more. V usage is TRBV4-2 and J usage is TRBJ1-2; a weak D match, TRBD1 (5 bases). The CDR3 runs 12 residues. V was trimmed by 4 bases and J by 6 bases, leaving 9 bases between them. CDR1 and CDR2 from the germline V gene are LGHNA and YNFKEQ. CDR3 amino acids: CASSRTGDGYTF. The CDR3 DNA reads TGTGCCAGCAGCCGCACAGGAGATGGCTACACCTTC.

The table lists this clonotype with many counts. The genes are TRBV16 and TRBJ1-5; D might be TRBD1 (6 bases). Germline V gene data show CDR1 as KGHSY and CDR2 as FQNENV. This CDR3 region has 15 residues. The V and J ends lost 5 bases and 0 bases respectively, with 11 bases between them. This CDR3 is CASSVDRHSNQPQHF. DNA for the CDR3: TGTGCCAGCAGCGTGGACAGACATAGCAATCAGCCCCAGCATTTT.

This clonotype was observed a handful of times. The chain combines TRBV5-8 with TRBJ2-4; D unresolved. Germline V gene lookup returns CDR1 SGHTS and CDR2 YDEGEE. Deletions cut 3 bases from V and 3 bases from J, with 4 bases between. The CDR3 sequence is 12 residues long. The chain's CDR3 is CASSWDKNIQYF. The CDR3 nucleotides are TGTGCCAGCAGCTGGGACAAAAACATTCAGTACTTC.